Here is one T cell receptor beta chain with its context. Its antigen is unidentified. MiXCR, applied by TCRdb to the 5' RACE reads, yields one record per CDR3 protein. Here the sample spans about 210,000 distinct CDR3 sequences, around 26% being singletons. The data were obtained in a study of T-cell memory formation after mild COVID-19. The study's findings and limits: CD4/CD8 balance characterized clones contracting day 15 to 85, and CD4+ skew characterized later expanders.

This CDR3 has 12 amino acids. V was cut by 4 bases and J by 3 bases, with 10 bases left in between. Looked up from germline, CDR1 is SQVTM and CDR2 is ANQGSEA. This TCR was recovered from an adult woman who had mild COVID-19 (a few samples of this study predate the infection). Cell type and time point are not known. The sample taken for sequencing was PBMCs or a T cell subset sorted from them (not recorded which). The chain has TRBV29-1 and TRBJ2-7; D is unresolved. The CDR3 coding sequence is TGCAGCGTTGCGGTGGGCCGCTACGAGCAGTACTTC. Amino acids: CSVAVGRYEQYF.